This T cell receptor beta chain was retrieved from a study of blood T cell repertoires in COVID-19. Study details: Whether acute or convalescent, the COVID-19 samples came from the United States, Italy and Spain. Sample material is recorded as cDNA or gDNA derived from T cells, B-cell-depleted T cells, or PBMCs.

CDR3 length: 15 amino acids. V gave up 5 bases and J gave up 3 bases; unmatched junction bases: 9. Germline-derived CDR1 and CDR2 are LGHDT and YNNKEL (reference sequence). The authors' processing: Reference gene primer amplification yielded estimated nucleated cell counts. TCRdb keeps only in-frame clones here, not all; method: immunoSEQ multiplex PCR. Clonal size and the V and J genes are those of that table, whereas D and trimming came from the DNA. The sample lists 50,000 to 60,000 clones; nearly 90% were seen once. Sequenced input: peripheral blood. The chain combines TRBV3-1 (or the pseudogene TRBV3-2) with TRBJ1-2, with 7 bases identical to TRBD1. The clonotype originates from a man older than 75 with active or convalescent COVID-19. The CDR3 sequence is CASSTSTGRDYGYTF. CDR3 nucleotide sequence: TGTGCCAGCAGCACATCGACAGGGCGGGACTATGGCTACACCTTC.